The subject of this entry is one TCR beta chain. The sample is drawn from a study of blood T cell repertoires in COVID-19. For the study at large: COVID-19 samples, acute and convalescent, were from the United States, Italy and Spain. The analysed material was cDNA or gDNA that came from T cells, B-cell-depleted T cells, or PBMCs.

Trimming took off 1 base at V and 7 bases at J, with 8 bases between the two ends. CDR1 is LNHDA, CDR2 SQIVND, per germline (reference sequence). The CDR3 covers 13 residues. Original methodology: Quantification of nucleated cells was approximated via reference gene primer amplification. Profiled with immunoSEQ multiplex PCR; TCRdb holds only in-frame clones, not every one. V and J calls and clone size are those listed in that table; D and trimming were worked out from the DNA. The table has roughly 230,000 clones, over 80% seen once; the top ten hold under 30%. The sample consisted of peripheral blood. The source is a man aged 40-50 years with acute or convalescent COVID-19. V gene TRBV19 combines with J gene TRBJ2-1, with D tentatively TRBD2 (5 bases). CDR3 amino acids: CASSIGGGNEQFF. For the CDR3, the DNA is TGTGCCAGTAGTATAGGAGGAGGTAATGAGCAGTTCTTC.